This T cell receptor beta chain came from a study of blood T cell repertoires in COVID-19. Looking at the study overall: The United States, Italy and Spain supplied acute and convalescent COVID-19 samples.

V was pared by 4 bases and J by 4 bases, with 7 bases of the junction left unmatched. Germline V lookup: CDR1 SGHRS, CDR2 YFSETQ. The CDR3 spans 14 residues. This clone has a single count. Data came from immunoSEQ multiplex PCR; TCRdb stores just in-frame clones and leaves some out. Of 80,000 or so clones in the sample, 86% were seen once. Input material: peripheral blood. The J gene is TRBJ2-5, the V gene TRBV5-1; 7 bases are shared with TRBD1. The receptor comes from a woman aged 55-70 years with acute or convalescent COVID-19. CDR3 amino acids: CASSPGGHGETQYF. The CDR3 DNA reads as TGCGCCAGCAGCCCAGGGGGTCATGGAGAGACCCAGTACTTC.